The 6 T cell receptor beta chains below all came from one sample that was sequenced in a study of T-cell memory formation after mild COVID-19. TCRdb reanalysed the 5' RACE reads using MiXCR and keeps one entry per CDR3 protein. The sample shows 90,000 to 120,000 distinct CDR3 sequences, 15% to 20% of them seen only once. Sequencing was performed on PBMCs or a T cell subset sorted from them (not recorded which). Receptors originate from a man aged 18 to 30 who had mild COVID-19 (a few samples of this study predate the infection). Cell type and time point are not known.

This clonotype has just a few counts. The chain links TRBV7-2 to TRBJ1-1; possible D gene TRBD1, 5 bases. Germline V gene sequence: CDR1 SGHTA, CDR2 FQGNSA. The CDR3 has 16 amino acids. Trimming removed 2 bases from V and 4 bases from J, with 17 bases in between. CDR3 amino acids: CASSLSGLTTGTEAFF. The CDR3 DNA is TGTGCCAGCAGCTTATCGGGGCTCACCACGGGCACTGAAGCTTTCTTT.

This chain links TRBV10-3 with TRBJ2-3; D might be TRBD1 or TRBD2, each matching 5 bases. Looked up from germline, CDR1 is ENHRY and CDR2 is SYGVKD. This CDR3 contains 17 residues. The V and J ends lost 4 bases and 6 bases respectively, with 23 bases between them. CDR3 protein: CAISGPRGPSNQDTQYF. The CDR3, as DNA: TGTGCCATCAGTGGACCCCGGGGCCCAAGCAATCAGGATACGCAGTATTTT.

The chain links TRBV5-4 to TRBJ1-1, with D maybe TRBD1 (5 bases). Germline V gives CDR1 SGHNT, CDR2 YYREEE (reference sequence). V dropped 6 bases and J dropped 4 bases, with 16 bases sitting between them. This CDR3 comprises 14 residues. CDR3 sequence (DNA): TGTGCCAGCACCACCGGGACGGACACCACTGAAGCTTTCTTT. Translating it yields CASTTGTDTTEAFF.

The chain is built from TRBV7-9 and TRBJ1-6; 8 bases match TRBD1. Germline CDR1 is SEHNR and CDR2 is FQNEAQ (reference sequence). V lost 7 bases to trimming and J lost 5 bases; unmatched junction nucleotides: 7. The CDR3 contains 15 residues. The CDR3 bases are TGTGCCAGCATCCACACGACAGGGGATAATTCACCCCTCCACTTT. It translates to CASIHTTGDNSPLHF.

V is TRBV4-3 and J is TRBJ2-4, with D tentatively TRBD1 (7 bases). V was cut by 5 bases and J by 4 bases, with 27 bases left in between. CDR3 length: 19 amino acids. Germline CDR1 and CDR2: LGHNA and YSLEER. The CDR3 here is CASSSQRGGTAIQKNIQYF. CDR3 DNA: TGCGCCAGCAGCTCCCAGCGAGGGGGGACAGCGATCCAGAAAAACATTCAGTACTTC.

This chain uses TRBV6-2 or TRBV6-3 with TRBJ2-7; D is undetermined. The V end was cut by 5 bases, the J end by 2 bases, with 7 bases between. This CDR3 spans 12 amino acids. Germline V gene data show CDR1 as MNHEY and CDR2 as SVGEGT. CDR3 nucleotides: TGTGCCAGCAGTCAGGCAGCCTACGAGCAGTACTTC. It encodes CASSQAAYEQYF.